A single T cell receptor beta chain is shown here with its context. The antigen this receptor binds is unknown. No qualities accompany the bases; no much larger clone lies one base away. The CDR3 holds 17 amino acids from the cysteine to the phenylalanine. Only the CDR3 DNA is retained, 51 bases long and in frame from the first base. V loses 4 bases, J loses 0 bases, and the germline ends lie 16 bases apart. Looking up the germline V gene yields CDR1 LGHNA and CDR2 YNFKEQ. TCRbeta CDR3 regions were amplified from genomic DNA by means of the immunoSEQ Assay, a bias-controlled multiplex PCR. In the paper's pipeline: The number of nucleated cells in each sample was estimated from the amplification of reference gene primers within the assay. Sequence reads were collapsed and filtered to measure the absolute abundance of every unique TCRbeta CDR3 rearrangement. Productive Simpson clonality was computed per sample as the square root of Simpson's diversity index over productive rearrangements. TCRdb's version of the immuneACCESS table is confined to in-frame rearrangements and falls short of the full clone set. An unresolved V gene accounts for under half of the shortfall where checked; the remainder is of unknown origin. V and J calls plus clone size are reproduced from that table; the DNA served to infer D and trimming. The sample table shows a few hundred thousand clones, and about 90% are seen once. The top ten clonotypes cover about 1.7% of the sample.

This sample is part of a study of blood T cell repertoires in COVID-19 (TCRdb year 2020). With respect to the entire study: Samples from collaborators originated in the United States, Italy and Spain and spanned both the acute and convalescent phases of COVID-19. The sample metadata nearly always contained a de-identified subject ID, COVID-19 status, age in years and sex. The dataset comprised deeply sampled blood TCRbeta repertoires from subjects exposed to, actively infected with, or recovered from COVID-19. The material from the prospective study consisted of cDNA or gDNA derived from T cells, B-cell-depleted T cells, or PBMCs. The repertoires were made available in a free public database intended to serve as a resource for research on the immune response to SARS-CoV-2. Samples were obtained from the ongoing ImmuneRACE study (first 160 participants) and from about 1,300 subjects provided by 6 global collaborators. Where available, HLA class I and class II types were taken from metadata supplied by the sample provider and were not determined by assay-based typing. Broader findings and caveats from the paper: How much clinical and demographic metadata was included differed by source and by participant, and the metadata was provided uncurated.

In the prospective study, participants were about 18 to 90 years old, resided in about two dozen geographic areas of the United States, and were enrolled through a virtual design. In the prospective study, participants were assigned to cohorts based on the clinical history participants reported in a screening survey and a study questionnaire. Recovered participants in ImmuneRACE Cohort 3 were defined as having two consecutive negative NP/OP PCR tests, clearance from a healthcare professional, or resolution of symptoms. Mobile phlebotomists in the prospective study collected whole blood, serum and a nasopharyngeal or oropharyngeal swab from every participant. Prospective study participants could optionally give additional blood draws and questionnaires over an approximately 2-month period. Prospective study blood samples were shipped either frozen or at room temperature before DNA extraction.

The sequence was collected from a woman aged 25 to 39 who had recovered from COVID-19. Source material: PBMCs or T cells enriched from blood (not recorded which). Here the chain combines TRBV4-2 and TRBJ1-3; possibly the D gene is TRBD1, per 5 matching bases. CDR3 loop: CASSPREGPSSGNTIYF. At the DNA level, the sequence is TGTGCCAGCAGCCCCAGGGAGGGGCCAAGCTCTGGAAACACCATATATTTT.